The 5 T cell receptor beta chains given below trace back to one sample, sequenced in a study of OX40 agonist ivuxolimab in advanced cancers. Sequencing was performed with immunoSEQ multiplex PCR; in TCRdb, only in-frame clones are kept and a portion is missing. The sample gives 60,000 to 100,000 clones, approximately 80% of which show up once; 0.51% is in the top ten. The sequencing here drew on CD4+ or CD8+ T cells sorted from blood, taken in a trial of the OX40 agonist ivuxolimab. The receptor set was obtained from an adult with an advanced solid tumor such as melanoma, head and neck, liver or kidney cancer.

The gene calls are TRBV11-3 and TRBJ2-1; no reliable D call. The V gene lost 1 base and the J gene lost 7 bases, with 8 bases spanning the gap. Germline assignment: CDR1 SGHNT and CDR2 YENEEA. CDR3 length: 13 amino acids. CDR3 sequence: CASSLGPNNEQFF. The CDR3 DNA reads as TGTGCCAGCAGCTTAGGGCCAAATAATGAGCAGTTCTTC.

The chain carries TRBV9 and TRBJ2-5; perhaps D is TRBD1 or TRBD2 (5 bases each). Germline CDR1 SGDLS, CDR2 YYNGEE. CDR3 length: 14 residues. V shed 0 bases and J shed 7 bases, with 13 bases lying between them. Written as DNA, the CDR3 is TGTGCCAGCAGCGTAGATCCCCAGGGAGCGACCCAGTACTTC. This sequence encodes CASSVDPQGATQYF.

The rearrangement links TRBV7-2 to TRBJ2-7; TRBD1 matches 8 bases. The CDR3 extends over 16 amino acids. Germline CDR1 is SGHTA and CDR2 is FQGNSA. V shed 0 bases, J shed 9 bases, and the junction held 13 bases outside the gene matches. CDR3 DNA sequence: TGTGCCAGCAGCTTAGCCGGACAGGGTGGACTACAAGCGCAGTACTTC. Residues: CASSLAGQGGLQAQYF.

V and J are TRBV7-2 and TRBJ2-5; TRBD2 is a possible D gene (5 bases). This CDR3 has 13 amino acids. Trimming shortened V by 5 bases and J by 2 bases, and 9 bases separated the two germline ends. CDR1 and CDR2 (germline): SGHTA, FQGNSA. The DNA for the CDR3 is TGTGCCAGCAGCCTTCGACTACAAGAGACCCAGTACTTC. Residues: CASSLRLQETQYF.

The chain links TRBV11-3 to TRBJ1-1, with 9 bases aligning to TRBD1. CDR1 SGHNT and CDR2 YENEEA come from the germline V gene. With 5 bases clipped from V and 5 bases from J, the junction kept 6 bases outside the gene matches. This CDR3 region has 14 residues. The CDR3 coding sequence is TGTGCCAGCAGCCTCCTAGGACAGGGGACTGAAGCTTTCTTT. Encoded protein: CASSLLGQGTEAFF.